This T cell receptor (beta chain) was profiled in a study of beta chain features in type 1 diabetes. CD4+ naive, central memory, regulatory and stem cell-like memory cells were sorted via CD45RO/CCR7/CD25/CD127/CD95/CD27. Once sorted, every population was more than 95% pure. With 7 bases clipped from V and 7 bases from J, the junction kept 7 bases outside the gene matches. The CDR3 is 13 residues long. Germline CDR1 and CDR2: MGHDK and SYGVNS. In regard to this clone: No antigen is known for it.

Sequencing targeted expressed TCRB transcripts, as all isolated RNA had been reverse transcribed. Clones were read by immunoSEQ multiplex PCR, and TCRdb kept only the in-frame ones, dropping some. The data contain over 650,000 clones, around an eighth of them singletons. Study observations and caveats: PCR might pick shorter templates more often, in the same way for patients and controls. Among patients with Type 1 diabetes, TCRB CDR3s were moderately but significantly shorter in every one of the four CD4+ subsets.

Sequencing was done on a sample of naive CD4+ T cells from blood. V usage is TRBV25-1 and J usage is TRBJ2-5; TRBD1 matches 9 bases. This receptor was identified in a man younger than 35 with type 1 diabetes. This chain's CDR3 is CASTYQDRGTQYF. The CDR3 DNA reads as TGTGCCAGCACCTATCAGGACAGGGGGACCCAGTACTTC.